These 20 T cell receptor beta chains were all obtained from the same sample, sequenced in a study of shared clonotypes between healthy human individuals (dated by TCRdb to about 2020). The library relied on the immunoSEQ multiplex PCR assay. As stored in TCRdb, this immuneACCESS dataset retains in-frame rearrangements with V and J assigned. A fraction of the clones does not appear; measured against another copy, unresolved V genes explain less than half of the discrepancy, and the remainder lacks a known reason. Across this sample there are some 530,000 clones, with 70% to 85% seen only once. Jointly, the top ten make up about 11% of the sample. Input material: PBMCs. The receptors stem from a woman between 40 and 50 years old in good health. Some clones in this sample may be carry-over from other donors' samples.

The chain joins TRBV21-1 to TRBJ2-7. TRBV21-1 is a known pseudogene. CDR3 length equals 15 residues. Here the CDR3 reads CASQQDRPISYEQYF. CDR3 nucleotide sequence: TGTGCCAGCCAGCAGGACCGACCAATCTCCTACGAGCAGTACTTC.

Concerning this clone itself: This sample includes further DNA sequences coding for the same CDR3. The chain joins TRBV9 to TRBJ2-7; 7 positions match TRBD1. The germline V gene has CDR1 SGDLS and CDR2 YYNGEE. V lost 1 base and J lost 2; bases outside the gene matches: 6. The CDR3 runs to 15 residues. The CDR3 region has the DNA TGTGCCAGCAGCGTATCCCGGGACAGCCCCTACGAGCAGTACTTC. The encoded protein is CASSVSRDSPYEQYF.

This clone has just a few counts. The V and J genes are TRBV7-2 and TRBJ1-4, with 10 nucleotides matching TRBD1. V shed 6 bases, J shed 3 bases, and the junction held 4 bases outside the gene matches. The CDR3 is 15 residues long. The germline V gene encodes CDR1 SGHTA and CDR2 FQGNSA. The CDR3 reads CASRSGQGANEKLFF. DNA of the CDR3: TGTGCCAGCAGATCTGGACAGGGGGCTAATGAAAAACTGTTTTTT.

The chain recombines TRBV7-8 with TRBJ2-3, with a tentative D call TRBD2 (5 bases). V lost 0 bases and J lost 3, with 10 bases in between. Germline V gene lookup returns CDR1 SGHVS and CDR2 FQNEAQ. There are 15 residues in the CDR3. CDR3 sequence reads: CASSLAAGPTDTQYF. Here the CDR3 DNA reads TGTGCCAGCAGCTTAGCGGCGGGCCCAACAGATACGCAGTATTTT.

CDR3 amino acids: CASSSLGGYEQYF. The CDR3 DNA is TGTGCCAGCAGCAGCCTAGGTGGCTACGAGCAGTACTTC. This sequence joins TRBV6-5 and TRBJ2-7; D is unresolved. The CDR3 has 13 residues. V dropped 6 bases and J dropped 3 bases, with 12 bases sitting between them. CDR1 and CDR2 from the germline V gene are MNHEY and SVGAGI.

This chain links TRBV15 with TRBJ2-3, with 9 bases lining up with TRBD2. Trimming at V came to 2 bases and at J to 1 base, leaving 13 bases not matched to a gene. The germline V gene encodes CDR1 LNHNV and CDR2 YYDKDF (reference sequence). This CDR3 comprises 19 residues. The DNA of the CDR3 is TGTGCCACCAGCAGACAAAACCTCGAGCGGGAGGAAGGCACAGATACGCAGTATTTT. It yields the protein CATSRQNLEREEGTDTQYF.

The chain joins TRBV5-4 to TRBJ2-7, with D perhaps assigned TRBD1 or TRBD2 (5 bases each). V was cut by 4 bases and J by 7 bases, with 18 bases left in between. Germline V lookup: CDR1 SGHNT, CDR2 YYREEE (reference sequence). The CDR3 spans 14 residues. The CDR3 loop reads CASSHPGRPREQYF. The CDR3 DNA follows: TGTGCCAGCAGCCACCCGGGACGCCCTAGGGAGCAGTACTTC.

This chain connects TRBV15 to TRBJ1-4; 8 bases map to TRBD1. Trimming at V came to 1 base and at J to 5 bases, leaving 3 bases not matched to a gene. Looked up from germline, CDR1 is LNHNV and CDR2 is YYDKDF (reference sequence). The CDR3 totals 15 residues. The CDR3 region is CATSRARTGNEKLFF. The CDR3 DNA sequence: TGTGCCACCAGCAGAGCGCGGACAGGGAATGAAAAACTGTTTTTT.

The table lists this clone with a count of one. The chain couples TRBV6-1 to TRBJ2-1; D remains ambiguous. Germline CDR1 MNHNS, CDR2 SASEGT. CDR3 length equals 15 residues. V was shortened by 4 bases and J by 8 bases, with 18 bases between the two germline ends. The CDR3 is CASSGRFRSYDEQFF. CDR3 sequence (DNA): TGTGCCAGCAGTGGCCGTTTCAGGTCTTACGATGAGCAGTTCTTC.

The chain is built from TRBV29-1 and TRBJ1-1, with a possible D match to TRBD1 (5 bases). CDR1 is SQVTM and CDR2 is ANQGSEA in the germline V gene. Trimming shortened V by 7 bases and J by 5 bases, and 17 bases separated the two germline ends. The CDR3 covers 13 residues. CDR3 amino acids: CSAGVGGGTEAFF. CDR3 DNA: TGCAGCGCCGGAGTGGGGGGAGGAACTGAAGCTTTCTTT. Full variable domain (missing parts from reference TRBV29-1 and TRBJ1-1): SAVISQKPSRDICQRGTSLTIQCQVDSQVTMMFWYRQQPGQSLTLIATANQGSEATYESGFVIDKFPISRPNLTFSTLTVSNMSPEDSSIYLCSAGVGGGTEAFFGQGTRLTVV.

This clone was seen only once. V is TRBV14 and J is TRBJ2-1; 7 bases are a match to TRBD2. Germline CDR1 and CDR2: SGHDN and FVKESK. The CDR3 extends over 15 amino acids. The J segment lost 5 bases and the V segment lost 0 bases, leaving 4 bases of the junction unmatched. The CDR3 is CASSQETSAHNEQFF. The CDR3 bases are TGTGCCAGCAGCCAAGAAACTAGCGCCCACAATGAGCAGTTCTTC.

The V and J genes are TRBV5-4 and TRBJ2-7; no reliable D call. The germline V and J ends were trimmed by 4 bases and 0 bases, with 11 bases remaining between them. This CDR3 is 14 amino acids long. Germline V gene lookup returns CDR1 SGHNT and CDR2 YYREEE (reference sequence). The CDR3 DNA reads TGTGCCAGCAGCCAAGGACCCGCCTCCTACGAGCAGTACTTC. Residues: CASSQGPASYEQYF.

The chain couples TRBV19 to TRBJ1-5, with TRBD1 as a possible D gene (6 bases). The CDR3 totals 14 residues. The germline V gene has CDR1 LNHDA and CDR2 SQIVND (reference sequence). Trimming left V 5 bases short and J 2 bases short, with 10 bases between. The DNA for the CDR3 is TGTGCCAGTAGTGGCAGGGGAGGCAATCAGCCCCAGCATTTT. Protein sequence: CASSGRGGNQPQHF.

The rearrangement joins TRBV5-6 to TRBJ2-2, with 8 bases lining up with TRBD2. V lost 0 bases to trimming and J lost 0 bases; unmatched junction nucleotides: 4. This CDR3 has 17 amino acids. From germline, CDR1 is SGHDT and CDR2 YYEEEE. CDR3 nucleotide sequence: TGTGCCAGCAGCTTGGGGGAACTAGCGGCGAACACCGGGGAGCTGTTTTTT. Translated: CASSLGELAANTGELFF.

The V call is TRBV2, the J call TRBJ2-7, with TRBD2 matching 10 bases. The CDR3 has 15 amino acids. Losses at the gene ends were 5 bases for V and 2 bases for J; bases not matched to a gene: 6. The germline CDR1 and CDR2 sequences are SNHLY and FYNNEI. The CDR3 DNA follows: TGTGCCAGCAGTCCTAGGACTAGCGGACCCTACGAGCAGTACTTC. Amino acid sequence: CASSPRTSGPYEQYF. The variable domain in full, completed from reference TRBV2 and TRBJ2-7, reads EPEVTQTPSHQVTQMGQEVILRCVPISNHLYFYWYRQILGQKVEFLVSFYNNEISEKSEIFDDQFSVERPDGSNFTLKIRSTKLEDSAMYFCASSPRTSGPYEQYFGPGTRLTVT.

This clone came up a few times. The CDR3 loop is CAWSGGGHTEAFF. The CDR3 coding sequence is TGTGCCTGGAGCGGAGGGGGCCACACTGAAGCTTTCTTT. V usage is TRBV30 and J usage is TRBJ1-1; TRBD1 aligns across 7 bases. V was clipped by 3 bases and J by 3 bases; unmatched bases: 4. The CDR3 covers 13 residues. Germline V gene sequence: CDR1 GTSNPN, CDR2 SVGIG (reference sequence). The whole variable domain, filled in from reference TRBV30 and TRBJ1-1, reads SQTIHQWPATLVQPVGSPLSLECTVEGTSNPNLYWYRQAAGRGLQLLFYSVGIGQISSEVPQNLSASRPQDRQFILSSKKLLLSDSGFYLCAWSGGGHTEAFFGQGTRLTVV.

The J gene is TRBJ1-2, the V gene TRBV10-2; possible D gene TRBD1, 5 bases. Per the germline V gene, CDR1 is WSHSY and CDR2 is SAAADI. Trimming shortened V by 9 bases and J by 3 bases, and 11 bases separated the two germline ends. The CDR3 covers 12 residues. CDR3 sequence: CASGTGDYGYTF. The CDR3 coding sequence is TGCGCCAGTGGGACGGGAGACTATGGCTACACCTTC.

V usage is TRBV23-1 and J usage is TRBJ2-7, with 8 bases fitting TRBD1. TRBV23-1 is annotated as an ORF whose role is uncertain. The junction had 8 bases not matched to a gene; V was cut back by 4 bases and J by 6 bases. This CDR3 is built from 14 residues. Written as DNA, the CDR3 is TGCGCCAGCAGTCGTCCGGACAGGGTGAGCGAGCAGTACTTC. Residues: CASSRPDRVSEQYF.

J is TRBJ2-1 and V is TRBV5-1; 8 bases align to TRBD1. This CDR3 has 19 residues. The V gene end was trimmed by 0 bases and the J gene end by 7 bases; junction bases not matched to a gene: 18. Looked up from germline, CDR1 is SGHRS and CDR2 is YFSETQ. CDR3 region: CASSLGPHLQGVSSNEQFF. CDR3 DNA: TGCGCCAGCAGCTTGGGACCCCACCTACAGGGGGTTTCCTCAAATGAGCAGTTCTTC.

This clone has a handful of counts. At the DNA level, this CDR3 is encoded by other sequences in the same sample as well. The CDR3 DNA reads as TGCGCCAGCAGCTTGTTATCGAGCACAGATACGCAGTATTTT. It specifies CASSLLSSTDTQYF. The gene calls are TRBV5-1 and TRBJ2-3; D is uncertain. V gave up 1 base and J gave up 0 bases, with 6 bases separating them. Germline CDR1 and CDR2: SGHRS and YFSETQ. The CDR3 is 14 amino acids.